This TCR beta chain was retrieved from a study of blood T cell repertoires in COVID-19. The protocol was immunoSEQ multiplex PCR, while the TCRdb copy is restricted to in-frame clones and leaves out a portion. The sample carries 250,000 to 300,000 clones, more than 75% recorded once. Per germline, CDR1 SGHVS and CDR2 FQNEAQ. The V gene end was trimmed by 4 bases and the J gene end by 6 bases; junction bases not matched to a gene: 9. This CDR3 is 16 amino acids long. The clonotype was recovered from a man between 18 and 35 years old who had recovered from COVID-19. V usage is TRBV7-8 and J usage is TRBJ1-6, with TRBD1 matching over 7 bases. The specimen was PBMCs or T cells enriched from blood (not recorded which). CDR3 coding DNA: TGTGCCAGCAGCTCACGGAACTGGGACAGTAATTCACCCCTCCACTTT. It translates to CASSSRNWDSNSPLHF.